Below, 11 T cell receptor beta chains from the same sample are listed, as sequenced in a study of shared clonotypes between healthy human individuals. Assay: immunoSEQ multiplex PCR; the TCRdb copy retains only in-frame clones and omits some. The sample includes 330,000 or so clones, approximately 74% of them seen just once. Input material: memory CD4+ T cells sorted from blood. Subset denoted: CD45RA-negative fraction. Every receptor here comes from a man under 40 in good health.

The V gene is TRBV19, the J gene TRBJ2-5, with 7 bases aligning to TRBD1. The CDR3 has 12 residues. V was pared by 5 bases and J by 4 bases, with 1 base of the junction left unmatched. CDR1 is LNHDA, CDR2 SQIVND, per germline (reference sequence). This CDR3 reads CASSRQGETQYF. The CDR3 coding sequence is TGTGCCAGTAGTCGACAGGGAGAGACCCAGTACTTC.

The chain joins TRBV29-1 to TRBJ1-5; no reliable D call. Germline lookup yields CDR1 SQVTM and CDR2 ANQGSEA. V was trimmed by 4 bases and J by 4 bases, leaving 8 bases between them. The length of the CDR3 is 12 residues. The CDR3 region has the DNA TGCAGCGTTGCACTGAGAAATCAGCCCCAGCATTTT. Translation: CSVALRNQPQHF. Full variable domain (remainder filled in from reference TRBV29-1 and TRBJ1-5): SAVISQKPSRDICQRGTSLTIQCQVDSQVTMMFWYRQQPGQSLTLIATANQGSEATYESGFVIDKFPISRPNLTFSTLTVSNMSPEDSSIYLCSVALRNQPQHFGDGTRLSIL.

The chain recombines TRBV10-3 with TRBJ1-5; TRBD1 might be the D (6 bases). Germline CDR1 ENHRY, CDR2 SYGVKD. This CDR3 has 13 residues. The V end lost 4 bases, the J end lost 5 bases, and 9 bases lay between the germline ends. This CDR3 reads CAISGQEDQPQHF. CDR3 DNA: TGTGCCATCAGTGGACAGGAGGATCAGCCCCAGCATTTT.

This chain links TRBV2 with TRBJ1-5; 7 bases are shared with TRBD1. With 6 bases clipped from V and 4 bases from J, the junction kept 6 bases outside the gene matches. The CDR3 runs to 14 residues. From germline, CDR1 is SNHLY and CDR2 FYNNEI. Written as DNA, the CDR3 is TGTGCCAGCAGAGTAGACAGGGCTAATCAGCCCCAGCATTTT. Its protein product is CASRVDRANQPQHF.

This chain links TRBV9 with TRBJ2-1, with D possibly matching TRBD2 (6 bases). CDR3 length: 15 residues. The germline V and J ends were trimmed by 2 bases and 7 bases, with 16 bases remaining between them. Germline V gene sequence: CDR1 SGDLS, CDR2 YYNGEE. The CDR3 DNA reads as TGTGCCAGCAGCGTTGGCGGGATGATCGCGAATGAGCAGTTCTTC. Amino acids: CASSVGGMIANEQFF.

This clone was seen once. The genes are TRBV4-3 and TRBJ2-1, with D maybe TRBD2 (6 bases). Trimming removed 0 bases at V and 0 bases at J, with 9 bases between. Germline lookup yields CDR1 LGHNA and CDR2 YSLEER. The CDR3 length is 16 residues. The CDR3 DNA sequence: TGCGCCAGCAGCCAAGATTTGGGGGGCTCCTACAATGAGCAGTTCTTC. Protein: CASSQDLGGSYNEQFF.

The V call is TRBV29-1, the J call TRBJ1-1; a weak D match, TRBD1 (6 bases). The CDR3 has 13 residues. The germline V and J ends were trimmed by 5 bases and 3 bases, with 13 bases remaining between them. Germline-derived CDR1 and CDR2 are SQVTM and ANQGSEA. CDR3: CSVLVGGDTEAFF. The CDR3 DNA follows: TGCAGCGTTCTAGTAGGGGGGGACACTGAAGCTTTCTTT.

The V and J genes are TRBV10-3 and TRBJ2-3, with D tentatively TRBD1 or TRBD2 (5 bases each). CDR1 and CDR2 (germline): ENHRY, SYGVKD. V was clipped by 0 bases and J by 6 bases, with 13 bases between them. The CDR3 loop spans 15 amino acids. The CDR3 nucleotides are TGTGCCATCAGTGAGTCGAGAGGGGTTGCGGATACGCAGTATTTT. Protein product: CAISESRGVADTQYF.

The chain joins TRBV28 to TRBJ2-7; D gene unclear. Per the germline V gene, CDR1 is MDHEN and CDR2 is SYDVKM. Trimming took off 6 bases at V and 3 bases at J, with 9 bases between the two ends. The CDR3 extends over 12 amino acids. The CDR3, as DNA: TGTGCCAGCAGCTCCATTAACTACGAGCAGTACTTC. Protein: CASSSINYEQYF.

The chain is built from TRBV7-9 and TRBJ1-2, with TRBD1 matching over 7 bases. The CDR3 has 15 amino acids. The junction had 12 bases not matched to a gene; V was cut back by 5 bases and J by 6 bases. Germline CDR1 and CDR2: SEHNR and FQNEAQ (reference sequence). Here the CDR3 reads CASSLPAAGTDGYTF. In DNA form, the CDR3 reads TGTGCCAGCAGCCTTCCCGCCGCGGGGACAGATGGCTACACCTTC.

The chain has TRBV10-3 and TRBJ2-3; no definite D call. The CDR3 is 15 residues long. V was shortened by 6 bases and J by 2 bases, with 15 bases between the two germline ends. The germline gives CDR1 ENHRY, CDR2 SYGVKD. The CDR3 is CAISQRASHTDTQYF. In DNA, the CDR3 is TGTGCCATCAGCCAGCGAGCCTCACACACAGATACGCAGTATTTT.